These 20 T cell receptor beta chains were sequenced from one sample in a study of molecular identifiers for immune sequencing clone quantification. A single record per CDR3 protein comes from TCRdb applying MiXCR to the PCR reads. The table shows around 480,000 distinct CDR3 sequences, with 20% to 25% occurring only once. The specimen sequenced was naive CD8+ T cells from blood, with Jurkat cell RNA spiked in. Sample subset: FACS-sorted CD8+CD4-CCR7+CD45RA+ naive T cells. The receptor source for this set is a human donor in good health. Some libraries in this study had Jurkat cell RNA spiked in.

The rearrangement links TRBV27 to TRBJ2-7; D may be TRBD1 (8 bases). Trimming left V 3 bases short and J 5 bases short, with 14 bases between. This CDR3 has 14 amino acids. Germline V gene lookup returns CDR1 MNHEY and CDR2 SMNVEV (reference sequence). The CDR3 sequence is CASSLGTGGDEQYF. The CDR3 DNA reads as TGTGCCAGCAGTTTGGGAACAGGGGGGGACGAGCAGTACTTC.

With regard to this clonotype: A much larger clone differs from this one at a single base, so this may be a read error. The genes are TRBV7-2 and TRBJ2-5, with D tentatively TRBD1 (6 bases). V was pared by 6 bases and J by 5 bases, with 10 bases between. The CDR3 loop spans 12 amino acids. Germline CDR1 and CDR2: SGHTA and FQGNSA. CDR3 bases: TGTGCCAGCAGAGGACAGAGTGAGACCCAGTACTTC. This sequence encodes CASRGQSETQYF.

This chain connects TRBV27 to TRBJ1-1, with D hard to call. V was shortened by 0 bases and J by 11 bases, with 13 bases between the two germline ends. This CDR3 has 13 residues. Germline V lookup: CDR1 MNHEY, CDR2 SMNVEV (reference sequence). CDR3 protein: CASSLSALEKAFF. The CDR3 DNA sequence: TGTGCCAGCAGTTTATCGGCTCTCGAGAAGGCTTTCTTT.

Comments on this clonotype: One end of the junction does not line up with germline, which may come from a read error. The chain carries TRBV6-4 and TRBJ2-1; D remains ambiguous. This CDR3 comprises 15 residues. From germline, CDR1 is MRHNA and CDR2 SNTAGT. CDR3 nucleotides: TGTGCCAGCAGTGACACCCCGAAGGTCCTCAATGAGCGGTTCTTC. This gives the protein CASSDTPKVLNERFF.

This clonotype was detected many times. V usage is TRBV12-3 or TRBV12-4 and J usage is TRBJ2-5; weak D call: TRBD1 (6 bases). The V gene lost 3 bases and the J gene lost 4 bases, with 15 bases spanning the gap. The CDR3 runs 15 residues. DNA for the CDR3: TGTGCCAGCAGTTTGGTAGGGGGTTTCGTAGAGACCCAGTACTTC. As protein: CASSLVGGFVETQYF.

This clonotype was seen more than once but under ten times. The V call is TRBV20-1, the J call TRBJ2-3, with TRBD2 matching over 11 bases. This CDR3 region has 15 residues. Germline V CDR1 and CDR2: DFQATT, SNEGSKA (reference sequence). V was pared by 6 bases and J by 4 bases, with 9 bases of the junction left unmatched. The CDR3 here is CSAITSGSGADTQYF. The CDR3 nucleotides are TGCAGTGCAATAACTAGCGGGAGCGGGGCAGATACGCAGTATTTT.

The rearrangement joins TRBV12-3 or TRBV12-4 to TRBJ2-1, with no clear D. The length of the CDR3 is 14 residues. V was shortened by 3 bases and J by 4 bases, with 10 bases between the two germline ends. This CDR3 is CASSFLGMYNEQFF. CDR3 coding DNA: TGTGCCAGCAGTTTCTTGGGGATGTACAATGAGCAGTTCTTC.

There are many counts of this clonotype. V and J are TRBV29-1 and TRBJ2-4; 8 nucleotides align to TRBD2. The CDR3 length is 13 residues. Germline CDR1 reads SQVTM; CDR2 reads ANQGSEA. After removal of 5 bases from V and 4 bases from J, the junction contained 4 bases not matched to a gene. The CDR3 nucleotides are TGCAGCGTTAATACTAGCGGTAAAAACATTCAGTACTTC. This encodes CSVNTSGKNIQYF.

This clonotype was detected only a few times. The chain links TRBV27 to TRBJ2-7; D not resolved. Trimming cost V 4 bases and J 5 bases, with 15 bases left between them. The germline gives CDR1 MNHEY, CDR2 SMNVEV (reference sequence). This CDR3 is 14 amino acids long. In DNA, the CDR3 is TGTGCCAGCAGTTCAATCCGGAGACTTGACGAGCAGTACTTC. Its protein is CASSSIRRLDEQYF.

Remarks on this clonotype: This sequence may be a read error, since a much larger clone differs from it by one base. Here the CDR3 omits its conserved ending phenylalanine or tryptophan, so a read error is the likely source. The DNA is omitted, as the CDR3 cannot be located on it reliably, and the CDR3 follows TCRdb's listing. The CDR3 region is CASSVPQAL. The genes are TRBV28 and TRBJ1-2; the D call in the table, TRBD1, was not verified against the DNA. The CDR3 numbers 9 amino acids, ends counted. Germline assignment: CDR1 MDHEN and CDR2 SYDVKM.

This clonotype has ten or more counts. The CDR3 region has the DNA TGTGCCAGCAGCTCCCTAGCGTGGAACCAAGAGACCCAGTACTTC. Its protein is CASSSLAWNQETQYF. V and J are TRBV14 and TRBJ2-5, with D possibly TRBD2 on 6 matching bases. This CDR3 spans 15 amino acids. Germline loops: CDR1 SGHDN, CDR2 FVKESK. The ends were cut back, 5 bases at V and 0 bases at J, with 13 bases in the middle. Full variable domain (remainder filled in from reference TRBV14 and TRBJ2-5): EAGVTQFPSHSVIEKGQTVTLRCDPISGHDNLYWYRRVMGKEIKFLLHFVKESKQDESGMPNNRFLAERTGGTYSTLKVQPAELEDSGVYFCASSSLAWNQETQYFGPGTRLLVL.

As concerns this clonotype: Given the absence of the conserved phenylalanine or tryptophan at the CDR3 end, a read error is likely. This chain uses TRBV27 with TRBJ1-2, with D possibly TRBD1 on 5 matching bases. Germline assignment: CDR1 MNHEY and CDR2 SMNVEV (reference sequence). This CDR3 comprises 14 residues. Trimming shortened V by 8 bases and J by 2 bases, and 15 bases separated the two germline ends. Here the CDR3 DNA reads TGTGCCAGCTTTTCAGCGACAGACAACTATGGCTACACCTCC. Amino acid sequence: CASFSATDNYGYTS.

As regards this clonotype: A much larger clone differs by one base, so this may be a read error. The chain employs TRBV24-1 and TRBJ1-4; D unresolved. Per germline, CDR1 KGHDR and CDR2 SFDVKD. Trimming took off 3 bases at V and 5 bases at J, with 12 bases between the two ends. The CDR3 has 15 amino acids. CDR3 DNA: TGTGCCACCAGTGATGTCGGTGAACCCAATGAAAAACTGTTTTTT. It is translated as CATSDVGEPNEKLFF.

This clonotype was observed many times. J is TRBJ2-5 and V is TRBV7-2; 8 bases match TRBD2. The ends lost 5 bases at V and 5 bases at J; junction bases unmatched: 7. The CDR3 sequence is 14 residues long. Germline loops: CDR1 SGHTA, CDR2 FQGNSA. This chain's CDR3 is CASSTRLAIETQYF. CDR3 sequence (DNA): TGTGCCAGCAGCACCCGACTAGCGATCGAGACCCAGTACTTC.

This clonotype was observed a handful of times. The CDR3 is CASSSDLTGAYEQYF. The CDR3 bases are TGTGCCAGCAGTTCCGACCTCACGGGGGCCTACGAGCAGTACTTC. This chain links TRBV28 with TRBJ2-7; a weak D match, TRBD2 (6 bases). Germline CDR1 MDHEN, CDR2 SYDVKM. Between the trimmed V and J ends, which lost 4 bases and 2 bases, there was a span of 15 bases. This CDR3 comprises 15 residues.

With respect to this clonotype: A read error may explain this, as a much larger clone is one base away. The chain couples TRBV27 to TRBJ1-1, with a weak D call TRBD1 (5 bases). This CDR3 spans 14 amino acids. V was shortened by 6 bases and J by 4 bases, with 15 bases between the two germline ends. Germline CDR1 reads MNHEY; CDR2 reads SMNVEV (reference sequence). In nucleotides, the CDR3 is TGTGCCAGCAGCCTGACAGTAACGAGCACTGAAGCTTTCTTT. It specifies CASSLTVTSTEAFF.

Worth noting for this clonotype: This could be a read error, since a much larger clone is one nucleotide away. The chain joins TRBV9 to TRBJ2-7; D ambiguous. The V gene lost 4 bases and the J gene lost 2 bases, with 16 bases spanning the gap. Looked up from germline, CDR1 is SGDLS and CDR2 is YYNGEE. The CDR3 loop spans 15 amino acids. The DNA of the CDR3 is TGTGCCAGCAGCCCGGACCGCCTGCGTCCCTACGAGCAGTACTTC. It is translated as CASSPDRLRPYEQYF.

This clonotype appeared a few times. The chain combines TRBV20-1 with TRBJ2-3, with TRBD2 as a possible D gene (6 bases). The CDR3 runs 15 residues. Germline V gene lookup returns CDR1 DFQATT and CDR2 SNEGSKA (reference sequence). V gave up 0 bases and J gave up 6 bases, with 16 bases separating them. CDR3 in amino acids: CSARDLKLAPDTQYF. The CDR3 bases are TGCAGTGCTAGAGATCTCAAACTAGCTCCTGATACGCAGTATTTT.

The sample holds many counts of this clonotype. The chain recombines TRBV7-8 with TRBJ1-4, with D hard to call. The V end was cut by 1 base, the J end by 4 bases, with 13 bases between. Looked up from germline, CDR1 is SGHVS and CDR2 is FQNEAQ. This CDR3 is 16 amino acids long. CDR3 amino acids: CASSLVNPGYNEKLFF. CDR3 in DNA: TGTGCCAGCAGCTTAGTGAATCCAGGTTATAATGAAAAACTGTTTTTT.

About this clonotype itself: The conserved phenylalanine or tryptophan normally closing the CDR3 is absent here, so this likely arose from a read error. The chain joins TRBV18 to TRBJ1-1; D not certain. Germline lookup yields CDR1 KGHSH and CDR2 LQKENI. The CDR3 spans 11 residues. The ends were cut back, 2 bases at V and 7 bases at J, with 5 bases in the middle. CDR3 DNA: TGTGCCAGCTCACCATCCGGTGAAGCTTTCCTT. Residues: CASSPSGEAFL.